Shown below are 19 T cell receptor beta chains from a single sample sequenced in a study of shared clonotypes between healthy human individuals. Profiled with immunoSEQ multiplex PCR; TCRdb holds only in-frame clones, not every one. The sample carries 190,000 or so clones, over 50% recorded once. Sequencing input: memory CD4+ T cells sorted from blood. The subset is: CD45RA-negative fraction. These receptors all stem from a man aged 25-40 years in good health.

The genes are TRBV14 and TRBJ2-5; D possibly matches TRBD1 or TRBD2 (5 bases each). The CDR3 loop spans 16 amino acids. Germline lookup yields CDR1 SGHDN and CDR2 FVKESK. The V end lost 4 bases, the J end lost 1 base, and 16 bases lay between the germline ends. CDR3 amino acids: CASSLGTAVFQETQYF. CDR3 DNA: TGTGCCAGCAGCCTAGGGACGGCAGTCTTCCAAGAGACCCAGTACTTC.

The chain combines TRBV30 with TRBJ2-7; maybe TRBD2 (6 bases). The V gene lost 2 bases and the J gene lost 0 bases, with 17 bases spanning the gap. This CDR3 has 16 amino acids. The germline V gene encodes CDR1 GTSNPN and CDR2 SVGIG (reference sequence). The CDR3 DNA reads as TGTGCCTGGAGTCCCCTTACTAGCCGCAGCTCCTACGAGCAGTACTTC. This gives the protein CAWSPLTSRSSYEQYF.

The rearrangement joins TRBV9 to TRBJ2-2; the D gene is possibly TRBD2 (6 bases). The CDR3 has 15 amino acids. Germline-derived CDR1 and CDR2 are SGDLS and YYNGEE. The V gene lost 0 bases and the J gene lost 1 base, with 7 bases spanning the gap. This chain's CDR3 is CASSVAGLNTGELFF. The CDR3 region has the DNA TGTGCCAGCAGCGTAGCGGGACTGAACACCGGGGAGCTGTTTTTT.

The chain recombines TRBV15 with TRBJ1-1, with 10 nucleotides matching TRBD1. In germline, CDR1 is LNHNV, CDR2 YYDKDF (reference sequence). J was trimmed by 4 bases and V by 5 bases; bases with no gene match: 7. This CDR3 spans 15 amino acids. The CDR3 is CATSSSRDRGTEAFF. CDR3 in DNA: TGTGCCACCAGCTCCTCCCGGGACAGGGGCACTGAAGCTTTCTTT.

The chain couples TRBV18 to TRBJ1-2; the D gene is possibly TRBD1 (5 bases). Trimming shortened V by 6 bases and J by 3 bases, and 14 bases separated the two germline ends. Germline values: CDR1 KGHSH, CDR2 LQKENI. The CDR3 is 14 amino acids. The CDR3 loop reads CASSPGTMDYGYTF. The CDR3 DNA is TGTGCCAGCTCGCCCGGGACGATGGACTATGGCTACACCTTC. The variable domain in full, with the rest retrieved from reference TRBV18 and TRBJ1-2, is NAGVMQNPRHLVRRRGQEARLRCSPMKGHSHVYWYRQLPEEGLKFMVYLQKENIIDESGMPKERFSAEFPKEGPSILRIQQVVRGDSAAYFCASSPGTMDYGYTFGSGTRLTVV.

This clone was seen a handful of times. V gene TRBV23-1 combines with J gene TRBJ2-5, with 10 positions matching TRBD1. TRBV23-1 is marked as an open reading frame, function uncertain. After removal of 3 bases from V and 5 bases from J, the junction contained 15 bases not matched to a gene. The CDR3 is made up of 18 amino acids. This chain's CDR3 is CASSQKGQGHHMLETQYF. CDR3 nucleotide sequence: TGCGCCAGCAGTCAGAAGGGACAGGGGCACCATATGTTGGAGACCCAGTACTTC.

The V call is TRBV11-1, the J call TRBJ2-7; D remains ambiguous. CDR3 length equals 16 residues. Trimming took off 5 bases at V and 5 bases at J, with 22 bases between the two ends. Germline values: CDR1 SGHAT, CDR2 FQDESV (reference sequence). Here the CDR3 reads CASSPRSRSQWNEQYF. The CDR3 coding sequence is TGTGCCAGCAGCCCTCGGAGCCGTTCCCAATGGAACGAGCAGTACTTC.

The J gene is TRBJ2-3, the V gene TRBV7-3; D not resolved. Germline CDR1 is SGHTA and CDR2 is FQGTGA. Trimming pared 0 bases from V and 6 bases from J, leaving 4 bases between. There are 12 residues in the CDR3. The CDR3 reads CASSLTGDTQYF. In DNA, the CDR3 is TGTGCCAGCAGCTTAACAGGGGATACGCAGTATTTT.

The genes are TRBV7-9 and TRBJ2-3; D is unresolved. This CDR3 has 17 amino acids. With 1 base removed from V and 1 base from J, the gap between germline ends came to 15 bases. Germline V CDR1 and CDR2: SEHNR, FQNEAQ (reference sequence). The chain's CDR3 is CASSLDVGGVGTDTQYF. The DNA for the CDR3 is TGTGCCAGCAGCTTAGACGTCGGTGGAGTAGGCACAGATACGCAGTATTTT.

The V gene is TRBV28, the J gene TRBJ2-1, with unresolved D. Trimming shortened V by 6 bases and J by 6 bases, and 18 bases separated the two germline ends. CDR1 and CDR2 from the germline V gene are MDHEN and SYDVKM. This CDR3 region has 15 residues. CDR3: CASSRGSLRLNEQFF. The CDR3 bases are TGTGCCAGCAGCCGTGGGTCGCTGCGGCTCAATGAGCAGTTCTTC.

The CDR3 bases are TGCAGCGTTGACCCTGGAAAAGAGACCCAGTACTTC. It codes for CSVDPGKETQYF. The chain joins TRBV29-1 to TRBJ2-5; no clear D. Germline V gives CDR1 SQVTM, CDR2 ANQGSEA. The CDR3 spans 12 residues. V was pared by 3 bases and J by 3 bases, with 8 bases between.

The chain couples TRBV5-1 to TRBJ2-3; weak D call: TRBD1 (6 bases). The germline V gene has CDR1 SGHRS and CDR2 YFSETQ. The CDR3 is 14 amino acids. V was cut by 4 bases and J by 4 bases, with 13 bases left in between. The CDR3 sequence: CASSIITGPDTQYF. CDR3 nucleotides: TGCGCCAGCAGCATCATCACAGGGCCAGATACGCAGTATTTT.

The V call is TRBV28, the J call TRBJ1-1, with TRBD1 identical over 11 bases. V lost 3 bases and J lost 4; bases outside the gene matches: 4. This CDR3 spans 15 amino acids. The germline CDR1 and CDR2 sequences are MDHEN and SYDVKM. The CDR3 DNA reads as TGTGCCAGCAGTTTTAGGGACAGGGGGACCACTGAAGCTTTCTTT. It codes for CASSFRDRGTTEAFF. Variable domain in full (rest from reference TRBV28 and TRBJ1-1): DVKVTQSSRYLVKRTGEKVFLECVQDMDHENMFWYRQDPGLGLRLIYFSYDVKMKEKGDIPEGYSVSREKKERFSLILESASTNQTSMYLCASSFRDRGTTEAFFGQGTRLTVV.

V is TRBV6-1 and J is TRBJ1-4; no firm D call. The V and J ends lost 6 bases and 3 bases respectively, with 8 bases between them. CDR3 length equals 13 residues. Germline values: CDR1 MNHNS, CDR2 SASEGT. CDR3 sequence reads: CASSRPPNEKLFF. In nucleotides, the CDR3 is TGTGCCAGCAGCAGGCCACCTAATGAAAAACTGTTTTTT.

V and J are TRBV11-2 and TRBJ2-7; no clear D gene. The germline CDR1 and CDR2 sequences are SGHAT and FQNNGV. V was shortened by 7 bases and J by 7 bases, with 11 bases between the two germline ends. The CDR3 is 11 residues long. The CDR3 bases are TGTGCCAGCACCCCCGGGTGGGAGCAGTACTTC. It specifies CASTPGWEQYF.

This sequence joins TRBV5-5 and TRBJ2-7; 10 bases are shared with TRBD2. The CDR3 contains 15 residues. Germline CDR1 SGHKS, CDR2 YYEKEE (reference sequence). V lost 0 bases, J lost 2 bases, and 2 bases stayed unmatched. As DNA, the CDR3 is TGTGCCAGCAGCTTGGTAGCGGGAGGCCCCTACGAGCAGTACTTC. Its translation: CASSLVAGGPYEQYF.

The chain recombines TRBV9 with TRBJ2-3, with a possible D match to TRBD1 (5 bases). CDR3 size: 15 residues. The V gene's germline CDR1 is SGDLS and CDR2 YYNGEE. V lost 4 bases and J lost 4, with 16 bases in between. The CDR3: CASSPLGALADTQYF. For the CDR3, the DNA is TGTGCCAGCAGCCCCTTAGGGGCTCTCGCAGATACGCAGTATTTT.

The V gene is TRBV2, the J gene TRBJ2-7, with no clear D. The CDR3 is 13 amino acids. Trimming left V 7 bases short and J 0 bases short, with 10 bases between. Germline V lookup: CDR1 SNHLY, CDR2 FYNNEI. CDR3 region: CASILPLSYEQYF. CDR3 DNA sequence: TGTGCCAGCATTCTCCCCCTCTCCTACGAGCAGTACTTC.

The J gene is TRBJ2-3, the V gene TRBV28; a possible D gene is TRBD2 (5 bases). The germline V gene has CDR1 MDHEN and CDR2 SYDVKM. With 6 bases removed from V and 0 bases from J, the gap between germline ends came to 10 bases. This CDR3 has 14 residues. The CDR3 DNA follows: TGTGCCAGCAGCCCCGAGGGCAGCACAGATACGCAGTATTTT. Its translation: CASSPEGSTDTQYF.